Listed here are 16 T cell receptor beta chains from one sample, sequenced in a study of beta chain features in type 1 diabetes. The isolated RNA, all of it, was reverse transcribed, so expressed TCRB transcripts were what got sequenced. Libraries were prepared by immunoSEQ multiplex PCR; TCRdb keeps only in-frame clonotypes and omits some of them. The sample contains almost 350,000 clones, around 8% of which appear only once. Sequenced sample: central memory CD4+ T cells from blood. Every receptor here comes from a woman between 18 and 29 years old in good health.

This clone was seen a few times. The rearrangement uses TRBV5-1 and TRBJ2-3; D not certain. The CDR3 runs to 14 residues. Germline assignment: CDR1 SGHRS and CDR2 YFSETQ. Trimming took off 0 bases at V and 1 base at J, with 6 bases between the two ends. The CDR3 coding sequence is TGCGCCAGCAGCTTGGGATACCGCACAGATACGCAGTATTTT. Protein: CASSLGYRTDTQYF.

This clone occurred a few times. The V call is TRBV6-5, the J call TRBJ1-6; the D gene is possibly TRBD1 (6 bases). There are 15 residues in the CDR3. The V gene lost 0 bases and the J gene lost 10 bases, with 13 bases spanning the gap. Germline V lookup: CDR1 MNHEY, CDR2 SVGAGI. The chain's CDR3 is CASSYSITGLSPLHF. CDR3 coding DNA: TGTGCCAGCAGTTACTCGATCACAGGGTTGTCACCCCTCCACTTT.

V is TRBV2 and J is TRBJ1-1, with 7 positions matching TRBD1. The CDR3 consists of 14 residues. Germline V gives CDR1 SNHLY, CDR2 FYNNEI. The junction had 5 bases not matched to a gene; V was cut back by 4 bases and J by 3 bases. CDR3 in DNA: TGTGCCAGCAGTGGTGGAGGGGGCTACACTGAAGCTTTCTTT. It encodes CASSGGGGYTEAFF.

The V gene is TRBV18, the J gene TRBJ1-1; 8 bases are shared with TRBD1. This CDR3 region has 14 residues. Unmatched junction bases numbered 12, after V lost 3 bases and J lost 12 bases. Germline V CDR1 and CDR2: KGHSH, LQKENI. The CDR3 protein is CASSPPGGSWETFF. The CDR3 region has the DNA TGTGCCAGCTCACCTCCAGGGGGCTCGTGGGAAACTTTCTTT.

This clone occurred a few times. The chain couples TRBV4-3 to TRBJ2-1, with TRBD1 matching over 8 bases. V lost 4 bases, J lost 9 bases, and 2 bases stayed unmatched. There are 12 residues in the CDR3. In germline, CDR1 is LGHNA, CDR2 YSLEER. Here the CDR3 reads CASSLGTGEQFF. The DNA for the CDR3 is TGCGCCAGCAGCCTCGGGACAGGTGAGCAGTTCTTC.

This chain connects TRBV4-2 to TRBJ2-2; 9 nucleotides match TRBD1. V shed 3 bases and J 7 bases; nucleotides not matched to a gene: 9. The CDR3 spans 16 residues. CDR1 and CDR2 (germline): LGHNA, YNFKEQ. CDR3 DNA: TGTGCCAGCAGCCAGGGGACAGGGCTATTGCACGGGGAGCTGTTTTTT. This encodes CASSQGTGLLHGELFF.

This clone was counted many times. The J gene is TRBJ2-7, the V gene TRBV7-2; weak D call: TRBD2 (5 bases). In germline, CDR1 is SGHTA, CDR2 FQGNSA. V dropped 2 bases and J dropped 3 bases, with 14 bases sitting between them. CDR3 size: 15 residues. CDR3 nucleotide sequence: TGTGCCAGCAGCTTATCGCCTGGAGGCGGCTACGAGCAGTACTTC. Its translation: CASSLSPGGGYEQYF.

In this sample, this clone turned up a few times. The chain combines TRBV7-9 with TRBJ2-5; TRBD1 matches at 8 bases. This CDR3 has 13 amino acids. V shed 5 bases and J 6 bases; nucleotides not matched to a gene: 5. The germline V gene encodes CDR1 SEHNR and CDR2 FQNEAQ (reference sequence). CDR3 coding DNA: TGTGCCAGCAGCCAAGGACAGGGAAAGACCCAGTACTTC. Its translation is CASSQGQGKTQYF.

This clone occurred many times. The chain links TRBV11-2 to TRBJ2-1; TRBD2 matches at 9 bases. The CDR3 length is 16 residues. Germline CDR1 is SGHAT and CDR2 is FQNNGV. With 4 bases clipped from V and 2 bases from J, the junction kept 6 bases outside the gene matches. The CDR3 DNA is TGTGCCAGCAGCTCCCCTGGCGGGAGGGCCTACAATGAGCAGTTCTTC. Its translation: CASSSPGGRAYNEQFF.

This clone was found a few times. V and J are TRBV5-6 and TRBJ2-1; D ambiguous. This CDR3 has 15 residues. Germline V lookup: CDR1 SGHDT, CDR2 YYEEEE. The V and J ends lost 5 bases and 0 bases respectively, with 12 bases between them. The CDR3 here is CASSPDISSYNEQFF. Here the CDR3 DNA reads TGTGCCAGCAGTCCTGACATAAGCTCCTACAATGAGCAGTTCTTC. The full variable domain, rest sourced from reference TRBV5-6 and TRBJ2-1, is DAGVTQSPTHLIKTRGQQVTLRCSPKSGHDTVSWYQQALGQGPQFIFQYYEEEERQRGNFPDRFSGHQFPNYSSELNVNALLLGDSALYLCASSPDISSYNEQFFGPGTRLTVL.

CDR3 protein: CASSLRTPDRGGYEQYF. In nucleotides, the CDR3 is TGCGCCAGCAGCCTGAGGACCCCGGACAGGGGAGGCTACGAGCAGTACTTC. The chain uses TRBV5-1 and TRBJ2-7; 9 positions match TRBD1. Germline V gene sequence: CDR1 SGHRS, CDR2 YFSETQ. The CDR3 extends over 17 amino acids. The ends lost 4 bases at V and 3 bases at J; junction bases unmatched: 14. The variable domain in full, completed from reference TRBV5-1 and TRBJ2-7, reads KAGVTQTPRYLIKTRGQQVTLSCSPISGHRSVSWYQQTPGQGLQFLFEYFSETQRNKGNFPGRFSGRQFSNSRSEMNVSTLELGDSALYLCASSLRTPDRGGYEQYFGPGTRLTVT.

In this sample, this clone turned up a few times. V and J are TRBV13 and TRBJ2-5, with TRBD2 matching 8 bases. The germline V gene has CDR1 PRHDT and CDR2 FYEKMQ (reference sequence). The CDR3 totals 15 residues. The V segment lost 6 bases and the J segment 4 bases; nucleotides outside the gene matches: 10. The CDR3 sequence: CASRPRAGASETQYF. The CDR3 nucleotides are TGTGCCAGCAGACCCCGAGCGGGAGCGTCAGAGACCCAGTACTTC.

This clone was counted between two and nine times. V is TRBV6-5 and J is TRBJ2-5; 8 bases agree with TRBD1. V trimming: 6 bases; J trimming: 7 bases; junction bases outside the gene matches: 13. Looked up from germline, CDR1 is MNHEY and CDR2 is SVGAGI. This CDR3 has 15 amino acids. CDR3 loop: CASSPDRDRAGTQYF. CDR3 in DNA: TGTGCCAGCAGCCCGGACAGGGACCGCGCGGGGACCCAGTACTTC.

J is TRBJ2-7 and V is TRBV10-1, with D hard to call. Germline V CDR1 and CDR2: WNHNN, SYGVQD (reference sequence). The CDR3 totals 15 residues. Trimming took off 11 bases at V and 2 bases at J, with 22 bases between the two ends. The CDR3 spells CARPYLRPTTYEQYF. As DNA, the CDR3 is TGCGCCCGCCCTTATTTGAGGCCCACCACCTACGAGCAGTACTTC.

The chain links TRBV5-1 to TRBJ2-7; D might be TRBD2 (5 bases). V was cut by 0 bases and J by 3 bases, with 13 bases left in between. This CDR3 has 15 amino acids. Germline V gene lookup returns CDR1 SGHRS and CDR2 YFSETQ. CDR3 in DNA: TGCGCCAGCAGCTTGGACGACCCGAGGGTCTACGAGCAGTACTTC. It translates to CASSLDDPRVYEQYF. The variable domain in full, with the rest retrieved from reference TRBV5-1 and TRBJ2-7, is KAGVTQTPRYLIKTRGQQVTLSCSPISGHRSVSWYQQTPGQGLQFLFEYFSETQRNKGNFPGRFSGRQFSNSRSEMNVSTLELGDSALYLCASSLDDPRVYEQYFGPGTRLTVT.

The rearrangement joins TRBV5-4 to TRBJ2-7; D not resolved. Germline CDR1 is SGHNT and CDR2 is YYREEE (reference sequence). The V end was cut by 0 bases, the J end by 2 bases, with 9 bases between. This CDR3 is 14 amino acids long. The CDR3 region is CASSLARPPYEQYF. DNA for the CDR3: TGTGCCAGCAGCTTGGCCAGGCCACCCTACGAGCAGTACTTC.